This entry is about one TCR beta chain. What it binds is not known. The data were produced by immunoSEQ multiplex PCR, yet TCRdb's version contains in-frame clones alone and is incomplete. The data show approximately 54,000 clones, with about 91% seen just once and around 9.3% held by the top ten. This sample is drawn from a study of OX40 agonist ivuxolimab in advanced cancers. In the study overall: The mean age was roughly 60 years, ranging from 23 to 79, with less than 90% of participants male.

Broader study findings: There was clonal expansion of CD4+ and CD8+ blood T cells by week 6 at 0.1 to 3.0 mg/kg. On average, CD8+ T cells had more expanded clones than CD4+.

Trimming took 5 bases from V and 5 from J; bases not matched to a gene: 6. Germline lookup yields CDR1 SEHNR and CDR2 FQNEAQ (reference sequence). This CDR3 has 15 amino acids. This specimen consisted of CD4+ or CD8+ T cells sorted from blood, obtained in a trial of the OX40 agonist ivuxolimab. This chain links TRBV7-9 with TRBJ2-1; TRBD2 aligns across 10 bases. The clonotype was recovered from an adult with an advanced solid tumor such as melanoma, head and neck, liver or kidney cancer. The CDR3 sequence: CASSHLGLADNEQFF. The CDR3, as DNA: TGTGCCAGCAGCCACCTAGGACTAGCGGACAATGAGCAGTTCTTC.